Following are 31 T cell receptor beta chains from one sample sequenced in a study of memory CD4+ T cells and cytomegalovirus serostatus (dated by TCRdb to about 2019). Library preparation was by the immunoSEQ multiplex PCR assay. The clones in this table, taken by TCRdb from immuneACCESS, are in-frame only. Not every clone is retained; where verified, under half of the shortfall comes from an unresolved V gene, and the cause of the rest is unknown. Here the sample has tens of thousands of clones; roughly 79% occur a single time. The ten top clones hold roughly 1.7% of the sample. A FACSAria II was used to sort memory CD4+ T cells, defined as single viable CD3+CD4+CD8-CD45RO+ cells. What was sequenced was memory CD4+ T cells from blood. Receptors originate from an adult in good health and CMV-seronegative.

This sequence joins TRBV4-3 and TRBJ1-1; D is unresolved. Trimming stripped 1 base from V and 4 bases from J, with 7 bases between. The CDR3 is 13 residues long. The germline V gene encodes CDR1 LGHNA and CDR2 YSLEER. The CDR3 DNA follows: TGCGCCAGCAGCCAAGTTTTGTCCACTGAAGCTTTCTTT. As protein: CASSQVLSTEAFF.

This clone occurred once. The gene calls are TRBV29-1 and TRBJ1-5; TRBD1 agrees at 7 bases. The germline V gene has CDR1 SQVTM and CDR2 ANQGSEA. CDR3 length: 13 amino acids. V lost 4 bases and J lost 7; bases outside the gene matches: 7. The CDR3 coding sequence is TGCAGCGTTGCGACAGGGCCTTTACAGCCCCAGCATTTT. Translation gives CSVATGPLQPQHF.

This chain uses TRBV19 with TRBJ2-1, with 7 bases fitting TRBD1. This CDR3 comprises 15 residues. Losses at the gene ends were 7 bases for V and 7 bases for J; bases not matched to a gene: 13. Germline V CDR1 and CDR2: LNHDA, SQIVND (reference sequence). The CDR3 protein is CASIPRTGTANEQFF. Written as DNA, the CDR3 is TGTGCCAGTATCCCAAGGACAGGAACGGCGAATGAGCAGTTCTTC.

This clone occurred a few times. This chain joins TRBV2 and TRBJ1-2; TRBD1 matches 9 bases. CDR1 is SNHLY and CDR2 is FYNNEI in the germline V gene. V shed 6 bases and J 8 bases; nucleotides not matched to a gene: 10. This CDR3 is built from 14 residues. The CDR3 DNA is TGTGCCAGCAGAATGACAGGGGGTTTAAGAGGCTACACCTTC. Amino acids: CASRMTGGLRGYTF.

This clone showed up just a few times. The rearrangement joins TRBV19 to TRBJ1-5; the D is unclear. The germline CDR1 and CDR2 sequences are LNHDA and SQIVND (reference sequence). Trimming shortened V by 5 bases and J by 4 bases, and 15 bases separated the two germline ends. This CDR3 has 15 residues. CDR3 in DNA: TGTGCCAGTAGTGGTAACGGAGTTTTAAATCAGCCCCAGCATTTT. The encoded protein is CASSGNGVLNQPQHF.

The CDR3 nucleotides read TGCAGTGCTAGAGAGAGTGTTACGCAGTATTTT. Translated, it gives CSARESVTQYF. The chain is built from TRBV20-1 and TRBJ2-3; D gene ambiguous. V lost 0 bases and J 8 bases, leaving 6 bases between the germline ends. The CDR3 totals 11 residues. Germline loops: CDR1 DFQATT, CDR2 SNEGSKA (reference sequence).

This chain links TRBV29-1 with TRBJ1-4, with D perhaps matching TRBD1 (5 bases). Looked up from germline, CDR1 is SQVTM and CDR2 is ANQGSEA. The CDR3 spans 14 residues. DNA of the CDR3: TGCAGTGGGGGATCAGGTTCGAATAATGAAAAACTGTTTTTT. This encodes CSGGSGSNNEKLFF.

This clone was counted only a few times. V usage is TRBV28 and J usage is TRBJ1-6, with D possibly matching TRBD1 (6 bases). The CDR3 extends over 15 amino acids. V gave up 8 bases and J gave up 9 bases, with 20 bases separating them. Per the germline V gene, CDR1 is MDHEN and CDR2 is SYDVKM. The CDR3, as DNA: TGTGCCAGCCGCCCAGAGACAGGAAATCTTTCACCCCTCCACTTT. It translates to CASRPETGNLSPLHF.

V and J are TRBV28 and TRBJ1-6, with TRBD1 matching over 7 bases. The CDR3 covers 16 residues. V dropped 2 bases and J dropped 5; count of bases not matched to a gene: 6. Germline assignment: CDR1 MDHEN and CDR2 SYDVKM. The CDR3 here is CASSLGDSRDNSPLHF. As DNA, the CDR3 is TGTGCCAGCAGTTTAGGGGACAGCCGAGATAATTCACCCCTCCACTTT. Together with reference TRBV28 and TRBJ1-6, the CDR3 gives the full variable domain: DVKVTQSSRYLVKRTGEKVFLECVQDMDHENMFWYRQDPGLGLRLIYFSYDVKMKEKGDIPEGYSVSREKKERFSLILESASTNQTSMYLCASSLGDSRDNSPLHFGNGTRLTVT.

This rearrangement joins TRBV28 to TRBJ1-2; possible D gene TRBD1, 5 bases. The length of the CDR3 is 14 residues. Germline loops: CDR1 MDHEN, CDR2 SYDVKM. V lost 7 bases and J lost 2, with 14 bases in between. CDR3 bases: TGTGCCAGCATGGCAGGGAGAACGAACTATGGCTACACCTTC. It translates to CASMAGRTNYGYTF.

The rearrangement uses TRBV4-3 and TRBJ1-5; 7 nucleotides match TRBD1. The CDR3 consists of 16 residues. V lost 0 bases, J lost 7 bases, and 9 bases stayed unmatched. Germline CDR1 reads LGHNA; CDR2 reads YSLEER. CDR3 nucleotides: TGCGCCAGCAGCCAAGATTGGCGACAGGGTGGGCAGCCCCAGCATTTT. Translating gives CASSQDWRQGGQPQHF.

The CDR3 DNA reads as TGTGCCAGCAGTGAAGGACAGGGGTTGTATCAGCCCCAGCATTTT. Protein product: CASSEGQGLYQPQHF. The chain couples TRBV6-1 to TRBJ1-5; TRBD1 matches 8 bases. V trimming: 1 base; J trimming: 5 bases; junction bases outside the gene matches: 4. The CDR3 is 15 residues long. From germline, CDR1 is MNHNS and CDR2 SASEGT.

This clone was counted between two and nine times. V and J are TRBV29-1 and TRBJ1-2; 9 nucleotides line up with TRBD1. The V segment lost 2 bases and the J segment 13 bases; nucleotides outside the gene matches: 5. This CDR3 spans 11 amino acids. Germline V gene sequence: CDR1 SQVTM, CDR2 ANQGSEA. This CDR3 reads CSVERTGACTF. The CDR3 DNA reads as TGCAGCGTTGAAAGGACAGGGGCGTGCACCTTC.

This clone showed up just once. The chain links TRBV7-9 to TRBJ2-3; no clear D gene. The germline V gene has CDR1 SEHNR and CDR2 FQNEAQ (reference sequence). Deletions cut 6 bases from V and 3 bases from J, with 13 bases between. This CDR3 has 14 amino acids. CDR3 bases: TGTGCCAGCAGTTGGGCTGATTCAACAGATACGCAGTATTTT. This codes for CASSWADSTDTQYF. The full variable domain, completed using reference TRBV7-9 and TRBJ2-3, is DTGVSQNPRHKITKRGQNVTFRCDPISEHNRLYWYRQTLGQGPEFLTYFQNEAQLEKSRLLSDRFSAERPKGSFSTLEIQRTEQGDSAMYLCASSWADSTDTQYFGPGTRLTVL.

This chain joins TRBV27 and TRBJ2-7, with 9 bases lining up with TRBD1. The CDR3 length is 16 residues. Germline V lookup: CDR1 MNHEY, CDR2 SMNVEV (reference sequence). J lost 4 bases, V lost 1 base, and 8 bases had no gene match. The CDR3 loop is CASSLLRTGVGYEQYF. In DNA, the CDR3 is TGTGCCAGCAGTTTATTGCGGACAGGGGTTGGATACGAGCAGTACTTC.

This chain connects TRBV6-6 to TRBJ1-2; tentatively, D is TRBD1 (5 bases). Germline V gene data show CDR1 as MNHNY and CDR2 as SVGAGI (reference sequence). CDR3 length: 16 amino acids. V was shortened by 7 bases and J by 1 base, with 19 bases between the two germline ends. The CDR3 DNA is TGTGCCAGCACAGAGGCAGGGACTAAGGGTAACTATGGCTACACCTTC. Its translation is CASTEAGTKGNYGYTF.

V gene TRBV5-4 combines with J gene TRBJ2-7; D perhaps matches TRBD2 (5 bases). V gave up 4 bases and J gave up 6 bases, with 23 bases separating them. This CDR3 is built from 16 residues. From germline, CDR1 is SGHNT and CDR2 YYREEE (reference sequence). The CDR3 sequence is CASSQQRGLAVGEQYF. In DNA form, the CDR3 reads TGTGCCAGCAGCCAGCAGCGAGGGCTAGCAGTCGGCGAGCAGTACTTC.

This chain joins TRBV6-5 and TRBJ1-5; D not certain. The germline CDR1 and CDR2 sequences are MNHEY and SVGAGI. CDR3 length: 13 residues. V shed 9 bases and J shed 6 bases, with 15 bases lying between them. In DNA, the CDR3 is TGTGCCAGTAGAGCCACTCAGGTTCAGCCCCAGCATTTT. It encodes CASRATQVQPQHF.

The V gene is TRBV28, the J gene TRBJ1-2; D gene ambiguous. The CDR3 spans 10 residues. From germline, CDR1 is MDHEN and CDR2 SYDVKM. Trimming cost V 7 bases and J 5 bases, with 5 bases left between them. The CDR3 loop is CASKYYGYTF. Here the CDR3 DNA reads TGTGCCAGCAAGTATTATGGCTACACCTTC.

The chain combines TRBV5-5 with TRBJ2-5, with 7 bases identical to TRBD1. After removal of 0 bases from V and 4 bases from J, the junction contained 3 bases not matched to a gene. CDR3 length: 14 amino acids. CDR1 is SGHKS, CDR2 YYEKEE, per germline (reference sequence). Here the CDR3 DNA reads TGTGCCAGCAGCTTGGGGCAGGGGGTAGAGACCCAGTACTTC. Amino acid sequence: CASSLGQGVETQYF.

V is TRBV27 and J is TRBJ2-5, with TRBD1 as a possible D gene (6 bases). This CDR3 is 15 amino acids long. Trimming stripped 5 bases from V and 5 bases from J, with 18 bases between. The V gene's germline CDR1 is MNHEY and CDR2 SMNVEV (reference sequence). This CDR3 is CASSRSTRGEETQYF. CDR3 nucleotide sequence: TGTGCCAGCAGTCGATCAACCAGGGGCGAGGAGACCCAGTACTTC.

This sequence joins TRBV30 and TRBJ1-5; no clear D. CDR3 length equals 13 residues. Germline CDR1 GTSNPN, CDR2 SVGIG (reference sequence). The ends were cut back, 0 bases at V and 4 bases at J, with 7 bases in the middle. CDR3 in DNA: TGTGCCTGGAGTGTACAGAGTAATCAGCCCCAGCATTTT. It encodes CAWSVQSNQPQHF.

The V and J genes are TRBV14 and TRBJ2-2; 7 nucleotides line up with TRBD2. The CDR3 runs 15 residues. Germline loops: CDR1 SGHDN, CDR2 FVKESK. Trimming removed 4 bases from V and 1 base from J; junction bases left unmatched: 3. The CDR3 DNA sequence: TGTGCCAGCAGCCGGGGGGGTCTGAACACCGGGGAGCTGTTTTTT. This sequence encodes CASSRGGLNTGELFF.

This chain uses TRBV30 with TRBJ1-4; D remains ambiguous. There are 10 residues in the CDR3. With 2 bases removed from V and 8 bases from J, the gap between germline ends came to 3 bases. Germline CDR1 is GTSNPN and CDR2 is SVGIG (reference sequence). CDR3 loop: CAWSKEKLFF. CDR3 DNA sequence: TGTGCCTGGAGTAAGGAAAAACTGTTTTTT. The full variable domain, completed using reference TRBV30 and TRBJ1-4, is SQTIHQWPATLVQPVGSPLSLECTVEGTSNPNLYWYRQAAGRGLQLLFYSVGIGQISSEVPQNLSASRPQDRQFILSSKKLLLSDSGFYLCAWSKEKLFFGSGTQLSVL.

The chain joins TRBV21-1 to TRBJ2-7; the table names TRBD2, a call not compared with the DNA. TRBV21-1 corresponds to a pseudogene. The CDR3 sequence is 16 residues long. The DNA for the CDR3 is TGTGCCAGCTTACCAAATAGCGGGAGGACCTCCTACGAGCAGTACTTC. It yields the protein CASLPNSGRTSYEQYF.

This sequence joins TRBV21-1 and TRBJ1-4. TRBV21-1 is an annotated pseudogene. CDR3 length: 12 residues. The CDR3, as DNA: TGTGCCAGCAGCCGTGCAAGGGAAAAACTGTTTTTT. Its protein is CASSRAREKLFF.

The chain links TRBV6-6 to TRBJ1-5; no reliable D call. Germline values: CDR1 MNHNY, CDR2 SVGAGI (reference sequence). The V end lost 6 bases, the J end lost 2 bases, and 5 bases lay between the germline ends. The CDR3 runs to 12 residues. CDR3 sequence reads: CASSQGNQPQHF. CDR3 sequence (DNA): TGTGCCAGCAGCCAGGGCAATCAGCCCCAGCATTTT.

This clone was counted only a few times. The chain is built from TRBV2 and TRBJ2-1, with D tentatively TRBD2 (6 bases). The V gene's germline CDR1 is SNHLY and CDR2 FYNNEI. The CDR3 has 13 residues. V shed 5 bases and J shed 7 bases, with 12 bases lying between them. The CDR3 sequence is CASSRTNGNEQFF. The CDR3 coding sequence is TGTGCCAGCAGTAGGACTAATGGGAATGAGCAGTTCTTC.

This chain links TRBV6-5 with TRBJ1-1; 9 bases match TRBD1. Losses at the gene ends were 11 bases for V and 6 bases for J; bases not matched to a gene: 4. Per the germline V gene, CDR1 is MNHEY and CDR2 is SVGAGI. The CDR3 extends over 11 amino acids. CDR3 coding DNA: TGTGCCGTCCGACAGGGGGCTGAAGCTTTCTTT. It encodes CAVRQGAEAFF.

This chain links TRBV28 with TRBJ1-2; 9 nucleotides align to TRBD1. V lost 4 bases to trimming and J lost 6 bases; unmatched junction nucleotides: 9. CDR1 MDHEN and CDR2 SYDVKM come from the germline V gene. There are 15 residues in the CDR3. The CDR3 nucleotides read TGTGCCAGCAGTTCCGGGGGGACAGGGTTCGATGGCTACACCTTC. As protein: CASSSGGTGFDGYTF.

The chain carries TRBV6-5 and TRBJ2-7; D is uncertain. Germline CDR1 is MNHEY and CDR2 is SVGAGI. This CDR3 region has 16 residues. Trimming removed 3 bases at V and 0 bases at J, with 15 bases between. CDR3 region: CASSYTASPSSYEQYF. The CDR3 DNA is TGTGCCAGCAGTTATACAGCTTCGCCGAGCTCCTACGAGCAGTACTTC.